This T cell receptor (beta chain) was captured by sequencing in a study of T cells in Graves' hyperthyroidism and ophthalmopathy. Overall study context: Blood from the periphery was taken at initial diagnosis, before any treatment. Whole-study results and caveats: The model foresaw ophthalmopathy a median around 6 months prior to onset. A model of 13 V-J pairs discriminated ophthalmopathy from stable hyperthyroidism.

This clonotype was seen repeatedly, ten times or more. Antigen specificity is unknown. RNA transcripts provided the source from which TCR beta CDR3 regions were amplified. The HTBI primer set was used in a first-round RT-PCR of the TCR CDR3. TCRdb re-called the multiplex PCR reads through MiXCR, storing one row per CDR3 protein. Seen here are about 610,000 distinct CDR3 sequences, approximately 16% observed once, and the top ten hold approximately 3.5%. This clonotype originated in a woman aged 35 to 49 with Graves' ophthalmopathy. Source material: blood.

CDR3 DNA: TGCAGTGCTAGAGATCTTGCAGCGGGGTGGAACACTGAAGCTTTCTTT. As protein: CSARDLAAGWNTEAFF. This chain connects TRBV20-1 to TRBJ1-1; D is unclear. V was cut by 0 bases and J by 1 base, with 15 bases left in between. The CDR3 loop spans 16 amino acids. In germline, CDR1 is DFQATT, CDR2 SNEGSKA (reference sequence).